The sequence of this T cell receptor beta chain was determined in a study of Ad26.COV2.S vaccination and SARS-CoV-2 variants. Looking at the study overall: Administration of Ad26.COV2.S was intramuscular, either once or twice 56 days apart.

V lost 1 base and J 5 bases, leaving 4 bases between the germline ends. Germline assignment: CDR1 SGHKS and CDR2 YYEKEE (reference sequence). CDR3 length equals 11 residues. Treatment given: roughly 20 received Ad26.COV2.S at low or high dose, single or two shots; about five received placebo; per-sample allocation not given. Sampling occurred on day 63 after the first vaccine or placebo injection. In the vaccine, an Ad26 vector expressed the SARS-CoV-2 spike of the Wuhan strain. Study results and caveats: The TCR breadth and depth analyses may have understated or missed part of the total T cell responses.

This clone came up many times. Its cognate antigen is unknown. Sequencing was performed with immunoSEQ multiplex PCR; in TCRdb, only in-frame clones are kept and a portion is missing. The sample contains fewer than 900,000 clones, around 89% of which appear only once. The V and J genes are TRBV5-5 and TRBJ2-7; D gene ambiguous. The clonotype comes from a person aged 18 to 65 who received the Ad26.COV2.S COVID-19 vaccine or a placebo. The sequencing used peripheral blood, collected in a trial of Ad26.COV2.S vaccine versus placebo. CDR3 amino acids: CASSLYDEQYF. As DNA, the CDR3 is TGTGCCAGCAGCTTGTATGACGAGCAGTACTTC.